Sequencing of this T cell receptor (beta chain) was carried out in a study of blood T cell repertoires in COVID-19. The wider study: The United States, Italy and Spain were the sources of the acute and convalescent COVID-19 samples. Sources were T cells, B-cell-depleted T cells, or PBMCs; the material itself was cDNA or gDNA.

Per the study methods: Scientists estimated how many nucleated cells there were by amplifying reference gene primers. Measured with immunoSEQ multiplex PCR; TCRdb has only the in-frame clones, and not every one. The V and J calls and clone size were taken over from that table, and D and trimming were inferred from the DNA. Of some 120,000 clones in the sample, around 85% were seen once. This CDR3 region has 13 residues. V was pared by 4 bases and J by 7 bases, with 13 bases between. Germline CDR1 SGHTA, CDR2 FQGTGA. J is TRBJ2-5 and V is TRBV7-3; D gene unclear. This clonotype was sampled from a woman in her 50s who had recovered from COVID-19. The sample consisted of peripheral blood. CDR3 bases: TGTGCCAGCAGCTCACACGCATCCACGACCCAGTACTTC. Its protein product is CASSSHASTTQYF.